This passage covers 24 T cell receptor beta chains from one sample sequenced in a study of HIV-infected children after antiretroviral therapy interruption. RNA-based 3' RACE libraries used unique molecular identifiers. TCRdb re-called the 3' RACE reads through MiXCR, storing one row per CDR3 protein. This sample has 90,000 or so distinct CDR3 sequences, with under 8% found just once. The treatment denotes: PENTA 11 planned treatment interruption arm or continuous ART arm. The material was CD45RA+ CD4+ T cells from PBMCs, pooled from several time points, obtained from a donor given antiretroviral therapy, either interrupted or continuous. Regarding subset: naive CD4+ CD45RA+ CD45RO- T cells. The receptors originated from a pool of human donors with HIV.

Ten or more counts support this clonotype. The V call is TRBV29-1, the J call TRBJ2-7; tentatively, D is TRBD1 or TRBD2 (5 bases each). The CDR3 loop spans 16 amino acids. Germline CDR1 is SQVTM and CDR2 is ANQGSEA. The ends were cut back, 3 bases at V and 0 bases at J, with 18 bases in the middle. CDR3 DNA sequence: TGCAGCGTTGAGGCCCCGAGGGGCCTTAGCTCCTACGAGCAGTACTTC. Amino acids: CSVEAPRGLSSYEQYF.

This clonotype came up many times. J is TRBJ2-3 and V is TRBV7-3; 10 bases match TRBD1. The V and J ends lost 4 bases and 4 bases, in that order; junction bases with no gene match: 5. CDR3 length: 15 residues. Germline assignment: CDR1 SGHTA and CDR2 FQGTGA. CDR3 nucleotide sequence: TGTGCCAGCAGCTCCGACAGGGGGCGCCCAGATACGCAGTATTTT. It codes for CASSSDRGRPDTQYF.

The V call is TRBV10-3, the J call TRBJ2-7, with 7 positions matching TRBD1. The CDR3 sequence is 14 residues long. Germline CDR1 reads ENHRY; CDR2 reads SYGVKD. The trim removed 2 bases at V and 4 bases at J, leaving 5 bases unmatched. Written as DNA, the CDR3 is TGTGCCATCAGTGAGGGACAGGCGATATACGAGCAGTACTTC. Translated, it gives CAISEGQAIYEQYF.

This clonotype was seen more than once but under ten times. One end of the junction does not line up with germline, which may come from a read error. The chain combines TRBV3-1 with TRBJ1-2; 10 bases line up with TRBD1. The CDR3 runs to 17 residues. Germline values: CDR1 LGHDT, CDR2 YNNKEL (reference sequence). CDR3 sequence: CASRQELTGGDGYGYTF. DNA for the CDR3: TGTGCCAGCAGACAAGAGCTGACAGGGGGCGATGGCTATGGCTACACCTTC.

This clonotype was seen at least ten times. The J gene is TRBJ1-2, the V gene TRBV13; perhaps TRBD1 as D (5 bases). From germline, CDR1 is PRHDT and CDR2 FYEKMQ (reference sequence). This CDR3 region has 15 residues. V was cut by 1 base and J by 4 bases, with 13 bases left in between. In DNA form, the CDR3 reads TGTGCCAGCAGCTTAGATCCAGGGACGCGCTATGGCTACACCTTC. Encoded protein: CASSLDPGTRYGYTF.

This clonotype was counted ten times or more. The chain combines TRBV3-1 with TRBJ1-5, with no clear D. Germline V gene lookup returns CDR1 LGHDT and CDR2 YNNKEL (reference sequence). V was clipped by 2 bases and J by 11 bases, with 13 bases between them. The CDR3 loop spans 13 amino acids. Written as DNA, the CDR3 is TGTGCCAGCAGCCAATCTACGGTCGGGGCCCAGCATTTT. This sequence encodes CASSQSTVGAQHF. The full variable domain, rest sourced from reference TRBV3-1 and TRBJ1-5, is DTAVSQTPKYLVTQMGNDKSIKCEQNLGHDTMYWYKQDSKKFLKIMFSYNNKELIINETVPNRFSPKSPDKAHLNLHINSLELGDSAVYFCASSQSTVGAQHFGDGTRLSIL.

This clonotype has ten or more counts. The V call is TRBV20-1, the J call TRBJ2-7, with D hard to call. The germline gives CDR1 DFQATT, CDR2 SNEGSKA (reference sequence). CDR3 length: 14 amino acids. V lost 2 bases and J lost 5, with 16 bases in between. CDR3 sequence: CSARIPGTSDEQYF. The CDR3 DNA follows: TGCAGTGCTAGAATACCAGGTACAAGCGACGAGCAGTACTTC.

Many counts were recorded for this clonotype. The chain couples TRBV29-1 to TRBJ2-1; D might be TRBD2 (5 bases). This CDR3 contains 18 residues. Per germline, CDR1 SQVTM and CDR2 ANQGSEA. Trimming took off 6 bases at V and 1 base at J, with 25 bases between the two ends. The CDR3 coding sequence is TGCAGCGTGGGGAGTTTGGGTACCTCCCTTGTTTCCTACAATGAGCAGTTCTTC. Translating it yields CSVGSLGTSLVSYNEQFF.

This clonotype showed up just a few times. The chain couples TRBV7-2 to TRBJ1-2; weak D call: TRBD1 (6 bases). Germline values: CDR1 SGHTA, CDR2 FQGNSA. The CDR3 extends over 15 amino acids. Trimming took off 4 bases at V and 2 bases at J, with 14 bases between the two ends. The CDR3 protein is CASSSVGDRNYGYTF. CDR3 sequence (DNA): TGTGCCAGCAGCTCAGTCGGAGACAGGAACTATGGCTACACCTTC.

The chain employs TRBV7-2 and TRBJ1-2; D might be TRBD1 (6 bases). CDR1 and CDR2 from the germline V gene are SGHTA and FQGNSA. This CDR3 contains 13 residues. V gave up 0 bases and J gave up 8 bases, with 10 bases separating them. The DNA of the CDR3 is TGTGCCAGCAGCTTAGCGGAAGGGGGGGGCTACACCTTC. Protein sequence: CASSLAEGGGYTF.

This clonotype was counted many times. The chain has TRBV5-1 and TRBJ2-5; D remains unclear. V lost 2 bases and J lost 5, with 7 bases in between. The CDR3 sequence is 12 residues long. Germline V gene data show CDR1 as SGHRS and CDR2 as YFSETQ. The CDR3 spells CASSLQKETQYF. The CDR3 coding sequence is TGCGCCAGCAGCTTACAGAAGGAGACCCAGTACTTC.

This clonotype has at least ten counts. This CDR3 reads CASSPTPGVVELFF. In DNA, the CDR3 is TGTGCCAGCAGTCCGACCCCAGGGGTAGTGGAACTGTTTTTT. V is TRBV12-3 or TRBV12-4 and J is TRBJ1-4; a possible D gene is TRBD1 (6 bases). Trimming pared 5 bases from V and 12 bases from J, leaving 19 bases between. There are 14 residues in the CDR3.

This clonotype was counted ten times or more. The V gene is TRBV11-2, the J gene TRBJ2-7; D gene unclear. From germline, CDR1 is SGHAT and CDR2 FQNNGV. V gave up 5 bases and J gave up 2 bases, with 10 bases separating them. This CDR3 spans 13 amino acids. This chain's CDR3 is CASSLDIAYEQYF. Here the CDR3 DNA reads TGTGCCAGCAGCCTCGACATCGCCTACGAGCAGTACTTC.

Many counts were recorded for this clonotype. The chain couples TRBV11-2 to TRBJ1-2; 9 bases are shared with TRBD1. Germline loops: CDR1 SGHAT, CDR2 FQNNGV. The CDR3 sequence is 12 residues long. V was clipped by 4 bases and J by 8 bases; unmatched bases: 2. The CDR3 region has the DNA TGTGCCAGCAGCTCGGACAGGGGAGGCTACACCTTC. Amino acids: CASSSDRGGYTF.

The chain combines TRBV19 with TRBJ1-1, with 9 bases that match TRBD1. The CDR3 sequence is 13 residues long. Germline lookup yields CDR1 LNHDA and CDR2 SQIVND (reference sequence). V shed 4 bases and J 3 bases; nucleotides not matched to a gene: 0. The CDR3 sequence is CASSRQGDTEAFF. CDR3 DNA sequence: TGTGCCAGTAGTAGACAGGGGGACACTGAAGCTTTCTTT.

This clonotype has at least ten counts. The CDR3 DNA reads as TGTGCCAGAAGCTTGCGGACAGGGACGAATCAGCCCCAGCATTTT. This translates into CARSLRTGTNQPQHF. The gene calls are TRBV5-3 and TRBJ1-5; 8 nucleotides match TRBD1. TRBV5-3 is an ORF; its function is uncertain. The CDR3 length is 15 residues. The ends lost 1 base at V and 4 bases at J; junction bases unmatched: 4.

The table lists this clonotype with many counts. This chain joins TRBV28 and TRBJ2-4, with 7 nucleotides matching TRBD1. Germline V gene lookup returns CDR1 MDHEN and CDR2 SYDVKM. The CDR3 spans 15 residues. V trimming: 6 bases; J trimming: 0 bases; junction bases outside the gene matches: 5. The CDR3 coding sequence is TGTGCCAGCAGACCGACAGGGCTAGCCAAAAACATTCAGTACTTC. It is translated as CASRPTGLAKNIQYF.

This clonotype was seen many times. The chain combines TRBV4-2 with TRBJ2-5; 11 bases map to TRBD2. The CDR3 runs 15 residues. CDR1 and CDR2 (germline): LGHNA, YNFKEQ. V was pared by 5 bases and J by 5 bases, with 7 bases of the junction left unmatched. The chain's CDR3 is CASSGRLAGRETQYF. The DNA of the CDR3 is TGTGCCAGCAGCGGACGACTAGCGGGAAGGGAGACCCAGTACTTC.

On this clonotype itself: This may be a read error: a much more frequent sequence differs by one nucleotide. The CDR3 DNA follows: TGTGTCAGCAGTTTGCGGACTAGCGGGGTAGTCTATGGGGAGACCCAGTACTTC. Its translation is CVSSLRTSGVVYGETQYF. V and J are TRBV12-3 or TRBV12-4 and TRBJ2-5; 12 bases line up with TRBD2. The CDR3 totals 18 residues.

In this sample, this clonotype turned up a few times. The chain employs TRBV12-3 or TRBV12-4 and TRBJ2-4; no definite D call. V gave up 5 bases and J gave up 1 base, with 18 bases separating them. CDR3 length: 17 amino acids. CDR3 in DNA: TGTGCCAGCAGTCCCTCACCACGGATAATGGCCAAAAACATTCAGTACTTC. It yields the protein CASSPSPRIMAKNIQYF.

The chain is built from TRBV28 and TRBJ2-7; D may be TRBD1 (7 bases). The CDR3 is 14 residues long. CDR1 and CDR2 from the germline V gene are MDHEN and SYDVKM. V lost 4 bases and J 2 bases, leaving 12 bases between the germline ends. CDR3 in amino acids: CASSSTGEAYEQYF. In DNA form, the CDR3 reads TGTGCCAGCAGTTCAACAGGGGAGGCCTACGAGCAGTACTTC.

This clonotype was observed a few times. The chain recombines TRBV29-1 with TRBJ1-2; possibly TRBD1 for D (5 bases). V was trimmed by 1 base and J by 3 bases, leaving 9 bases between them. The CDR3 is 13 amino acids. The V gene's germline CDR1 is SQVTM and CDR2 ANQGSEA. The DNA for the CDR3 is TGCAGCGTTGAAGGGGGCTGGGACTATGGCTACACCTTC. Translation: CSVEGGWDYGYTF.

At least ten counts were recorded for this clonotype. This chain connects TRBV19 to TRBJ2-4, with D possibly TRBD1 on 6 matching bases. The germline V gene has CDR1 LNHDA and CDR2 SQIVND (reference sequence). V shed 6 bases and J shed 8 bases, with 20 bases lying between them. The CDR3 is 15 amino acids. The CDR3 coding sequence is TGTGCCAGTAGGGACCTCGGGACAACTCCGGACATTCAGTACTTC. Its protein product is CASRDLGTTPDIQYF.

This clonotype appeared a few times. The gene calls are TRBV5-1 and TRBJ1-4; 9 bases line up with TRBD1. Trimming took 4 bases from V and 7 from J; bases not matched to a gene: 8. The V gene's germline CDR1 is SGHRS and CDR2 YFSETQ. This CDR3 has 15 amino acids. Written as DNA, the CDR3 is TGCGCCAGCAGCGCCGTTACAGGGGGCGGTGAAAAACTGTTTTTT. It encodes CASSAVTGGGEKLFF. Complete variable domain (other parts from reference TRBV5-1 and TRBJ1-4): KAGVTQTPRYLIKTRGQQVTLSCSPISGHRSVSWYQQTPGQGLQFLFEYFSETQRNKGNFPGRFSGRQFSNSRSEMNVSTLELGDSALYLCASSAVTGGGEKLFFGSGTQLSVL.